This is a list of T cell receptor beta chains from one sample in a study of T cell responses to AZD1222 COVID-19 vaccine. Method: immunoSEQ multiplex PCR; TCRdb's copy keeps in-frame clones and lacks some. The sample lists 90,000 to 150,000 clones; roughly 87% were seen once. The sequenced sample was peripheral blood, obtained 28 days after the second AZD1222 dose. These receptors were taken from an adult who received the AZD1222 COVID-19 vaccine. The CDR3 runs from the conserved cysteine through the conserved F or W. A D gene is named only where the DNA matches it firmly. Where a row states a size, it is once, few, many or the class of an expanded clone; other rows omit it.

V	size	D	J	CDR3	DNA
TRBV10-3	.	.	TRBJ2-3	CAISESRSTDTQYF	TGTGCCATCAGTGAGTCCAGGAGCACAGATACGCAGTATTTT
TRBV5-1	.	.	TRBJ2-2	CASGSRPNTGELFF	TGCGCCAGTGGGAGCCGACCGAACACCGGGGAGCTGTTTTTT
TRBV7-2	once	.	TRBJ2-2	CASSFSGGAGSGELFF	TGTGCCAGCAGCTTCTCTGGGGGCGCAGGATCCGGGGAGCTGTTTTTT
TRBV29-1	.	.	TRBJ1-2	CSVAGGRDGYTF	TGCAGCGTTGCTGGGGGGCGCGATGGCTACACCTTC
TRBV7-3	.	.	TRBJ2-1	CASSLILGHEQFF	TGTGCCAGCAGCTTAATTTTGGGACATGAGCAGTTCTTC
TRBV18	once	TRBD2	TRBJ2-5	CASSPGLAQETQYF	TGTGCCAGCTCACCTGGACTAGCACAAGAGACCCAGTACTTC
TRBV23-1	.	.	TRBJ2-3	CASSPQGYATWADTQYF	TGCGCCAGCAGTCCCCAGGGGTATGCGACGTGGGCAGATACGCAGTATTTT
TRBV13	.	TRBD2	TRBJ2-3	CASSSSWGGLTDTQYF	TGTGCCAGCAGCTCCTCTTGGGGGGGGTTGACAGATACGCAGTATTTT
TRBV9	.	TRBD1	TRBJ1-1	CASNKLGQPNTEAFF	TGTGCCAGCAACAAATTGGGACAGCCGAACACTGAAGCTTTCTTT
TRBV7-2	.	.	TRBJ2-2	CASREDANTGELFF	TGTGCCAGCAGGGAGGATGCGAACACCGGGGAGCTGTTTTTT
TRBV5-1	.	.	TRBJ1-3	CASSLDIGNTIYF	TGCGCCAGCAGCTTGGACATTGGAAACACCATATATTTT
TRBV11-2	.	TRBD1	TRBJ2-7	CASSLGRQGALEQYF	TGTGCCAGCAGCCTTGGGAGACAGGGGGCCCTCGAGCAGTACTTC
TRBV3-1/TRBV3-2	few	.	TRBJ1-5	CASSQGQEPQHF	TGTGCCAGCAGCCAAGGGCAAGAGCCCCAGCATTTT
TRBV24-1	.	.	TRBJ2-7	CATSDTGTPSYEQYF	TGTGCCACCAGTGATACCGGGACACCTTCCTACGAGCAGTACTTC
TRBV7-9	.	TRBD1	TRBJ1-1	CASSLQGAGTEAFF	TGTGCCAGCAGCCTTCAGGGGGCGGGGACTGAAGCTTTCTTT
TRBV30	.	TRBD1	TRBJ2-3	CAWSEGTAADTQYF	TGTGCCTGGAGCGAAGGGACAGCCGCAGATACGCAGTATTTT
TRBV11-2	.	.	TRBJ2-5	CASSATSTGTQYF	TGTGCCAGCAGCGCTACTAGCACCGGGACCCAGTACTTC
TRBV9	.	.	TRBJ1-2	CASSVGGRAYTF	TGTGCCAGCAGCGTAGGGGGAAGGGCCTACACCTTC
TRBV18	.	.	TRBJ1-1	CASSPQTLGHMNTEAFF	TGTGCCAGCTCACCACAGACCTTGGGACATATGAACACTGAAGCTTTCTTT
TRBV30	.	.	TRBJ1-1	CSLGRGNTEAFF	TGTTCCCTGGGGAGAGGTAACACTGAAGCTTTCTTT
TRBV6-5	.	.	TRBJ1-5	CASSSNHYQPQHF	TGTGCCAGCAGTTCTAATCATTATCAGCCCCAGCATTTT
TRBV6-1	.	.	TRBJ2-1	CASSEAGGAFYNEQFF	TGTGCCAGCAGTGAAGCGGGGGGGGCCTTCTACAATGAGCAGTTCTTC
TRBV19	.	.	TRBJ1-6	CASSSQGTTGRAVYLPLHF	TGTGCCAGTAGTTCGCAGGGGACGACAGGCCGTGCGGTTTATCTACCCCTCCACTTT
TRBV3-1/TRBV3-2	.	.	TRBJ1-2	CASSHRSLDDGYTF	TGTGCCAGCAGCCATAGGAGTTTGGATGATGGCTACACCTTC
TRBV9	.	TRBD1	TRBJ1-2	CASSGNRDRGRGYGYTF	TGTGCCAGCAGCGGCAACCGGGACAGGGGGCGCGGCTATGGCTACACCTTC
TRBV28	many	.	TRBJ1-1	CASSTPRGNTEAFF	TGTGCCAGCAGCACACCTAGAGGGAACACTGAAGCTTTCTTT